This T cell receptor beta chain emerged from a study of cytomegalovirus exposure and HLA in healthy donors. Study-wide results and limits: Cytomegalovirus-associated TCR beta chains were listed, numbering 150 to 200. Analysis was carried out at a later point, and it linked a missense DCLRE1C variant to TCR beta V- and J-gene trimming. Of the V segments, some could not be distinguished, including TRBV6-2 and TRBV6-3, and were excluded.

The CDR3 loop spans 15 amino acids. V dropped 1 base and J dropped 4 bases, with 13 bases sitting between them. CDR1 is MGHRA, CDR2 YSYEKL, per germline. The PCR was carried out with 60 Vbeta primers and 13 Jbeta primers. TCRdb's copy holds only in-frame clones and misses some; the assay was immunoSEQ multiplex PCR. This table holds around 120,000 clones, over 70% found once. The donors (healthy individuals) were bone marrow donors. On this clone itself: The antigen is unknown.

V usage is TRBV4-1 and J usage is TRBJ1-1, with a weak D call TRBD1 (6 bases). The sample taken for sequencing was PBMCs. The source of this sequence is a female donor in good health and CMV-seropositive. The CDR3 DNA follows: TGCGCCAGCAGCCAAGCGTTAAGGGGGGGCACTGAAGCTTTCTTT. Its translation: CASSQALRGGTEAFF.